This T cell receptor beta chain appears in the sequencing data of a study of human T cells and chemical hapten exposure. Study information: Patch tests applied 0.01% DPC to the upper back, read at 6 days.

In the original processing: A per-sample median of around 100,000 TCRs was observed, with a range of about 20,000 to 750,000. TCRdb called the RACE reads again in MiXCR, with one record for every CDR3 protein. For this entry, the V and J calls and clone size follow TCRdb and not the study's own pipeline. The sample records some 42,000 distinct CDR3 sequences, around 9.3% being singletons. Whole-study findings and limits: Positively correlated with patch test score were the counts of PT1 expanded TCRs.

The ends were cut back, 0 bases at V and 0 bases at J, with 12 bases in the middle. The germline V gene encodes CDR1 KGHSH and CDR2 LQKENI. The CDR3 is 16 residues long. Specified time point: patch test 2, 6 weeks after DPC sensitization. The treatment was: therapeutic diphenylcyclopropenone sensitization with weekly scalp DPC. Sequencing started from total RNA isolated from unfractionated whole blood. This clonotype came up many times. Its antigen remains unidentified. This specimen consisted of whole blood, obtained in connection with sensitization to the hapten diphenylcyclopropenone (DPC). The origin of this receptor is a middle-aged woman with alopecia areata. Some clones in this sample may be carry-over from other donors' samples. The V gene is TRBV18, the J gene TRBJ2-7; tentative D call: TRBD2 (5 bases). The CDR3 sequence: CASSPPDGGSSYEQYF. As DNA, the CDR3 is TGTGCCAGCTCACCACCGGACGGTGGGAGCTCCTACGAGCAGTACTTC.